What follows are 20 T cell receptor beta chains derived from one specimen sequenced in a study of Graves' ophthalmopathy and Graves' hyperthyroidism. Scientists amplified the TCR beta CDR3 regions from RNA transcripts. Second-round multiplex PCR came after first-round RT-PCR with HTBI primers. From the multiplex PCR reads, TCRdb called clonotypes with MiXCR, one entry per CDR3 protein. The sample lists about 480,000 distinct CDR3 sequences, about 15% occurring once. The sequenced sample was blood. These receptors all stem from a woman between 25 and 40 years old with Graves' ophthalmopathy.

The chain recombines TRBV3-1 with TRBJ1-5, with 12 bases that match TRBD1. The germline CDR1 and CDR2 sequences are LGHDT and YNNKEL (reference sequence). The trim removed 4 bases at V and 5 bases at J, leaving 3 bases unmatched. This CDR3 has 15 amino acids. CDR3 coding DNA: TGTGCCAGCAGCCCGGGACAGGGGGCGGATCAGCCCCAGCATTTT. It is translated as CASSPGQGADQPQHF.

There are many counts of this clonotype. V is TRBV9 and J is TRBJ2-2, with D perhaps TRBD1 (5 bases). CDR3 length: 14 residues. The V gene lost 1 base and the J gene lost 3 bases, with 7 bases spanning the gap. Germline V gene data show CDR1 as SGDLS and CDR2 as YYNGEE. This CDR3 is CASSVRGDTGELFF. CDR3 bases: TGTGCCAGCAGCGTAAGGGGCGACACCGGGGAGCTGTTTTTT.

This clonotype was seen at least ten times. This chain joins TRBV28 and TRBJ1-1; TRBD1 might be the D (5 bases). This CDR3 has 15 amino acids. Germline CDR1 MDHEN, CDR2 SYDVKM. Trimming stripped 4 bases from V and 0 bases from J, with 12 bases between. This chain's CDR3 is CASSSLREMNTEAFF. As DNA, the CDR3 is TGTGCCAGCAGTTCCCTCAGGGAAATGAACACTGAAGCTTTCTTT.

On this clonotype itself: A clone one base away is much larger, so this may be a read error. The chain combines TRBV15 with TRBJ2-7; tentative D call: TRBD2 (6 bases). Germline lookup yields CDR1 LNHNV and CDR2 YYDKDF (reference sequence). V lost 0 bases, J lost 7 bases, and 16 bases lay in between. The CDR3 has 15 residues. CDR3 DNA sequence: TGTGCCACCAGCAGAGATGGAGGGGCTCCTAGAGAGCAGTACTTC. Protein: CATSRDGGAPREQYF.

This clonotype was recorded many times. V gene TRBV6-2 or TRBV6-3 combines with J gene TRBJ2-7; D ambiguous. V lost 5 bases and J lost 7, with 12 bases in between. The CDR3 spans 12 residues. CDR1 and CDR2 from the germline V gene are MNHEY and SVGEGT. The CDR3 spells CASSGANREQYF. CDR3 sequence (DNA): TGTGCCAGCAGTGGCGCTAACAGAGAGCAGTACTTC.

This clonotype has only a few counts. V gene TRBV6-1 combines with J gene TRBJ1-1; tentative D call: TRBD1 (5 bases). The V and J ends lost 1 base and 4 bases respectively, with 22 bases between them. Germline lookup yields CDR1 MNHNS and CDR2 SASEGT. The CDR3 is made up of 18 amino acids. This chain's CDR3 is CASSEVGLQGALITEAFF. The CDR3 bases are TGTGCCAGCAGTGAAGTGGGACTCCAAGGGGCTTTGATCACTGAAGCTTTCTTT.

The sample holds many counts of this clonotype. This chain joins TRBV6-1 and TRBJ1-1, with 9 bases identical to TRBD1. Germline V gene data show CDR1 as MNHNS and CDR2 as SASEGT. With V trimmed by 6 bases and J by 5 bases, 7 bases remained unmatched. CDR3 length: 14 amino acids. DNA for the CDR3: TGTGCCAGCAGCCGTCGGGACAGGGAAACTGAAGCTTTCTTT. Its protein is CASSRRDRETEAFF.

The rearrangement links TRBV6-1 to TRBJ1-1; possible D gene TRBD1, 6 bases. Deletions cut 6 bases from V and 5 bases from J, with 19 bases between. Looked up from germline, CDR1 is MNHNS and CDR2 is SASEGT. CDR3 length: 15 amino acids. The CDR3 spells CASSLRDRSSTEAFF. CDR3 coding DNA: TGTGCCAGCAGCCTACGTGACAGGTCGAGTACTGAAGCTTTCTTT.

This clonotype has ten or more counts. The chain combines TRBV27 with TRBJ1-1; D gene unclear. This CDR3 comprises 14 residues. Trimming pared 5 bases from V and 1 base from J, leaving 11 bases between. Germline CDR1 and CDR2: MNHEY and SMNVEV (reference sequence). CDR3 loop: CASSRYGTNTEAFF. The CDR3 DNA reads TGTGCCAGCAGTAGGTACGGCACGAACACTGAAGCTTTCTTT.

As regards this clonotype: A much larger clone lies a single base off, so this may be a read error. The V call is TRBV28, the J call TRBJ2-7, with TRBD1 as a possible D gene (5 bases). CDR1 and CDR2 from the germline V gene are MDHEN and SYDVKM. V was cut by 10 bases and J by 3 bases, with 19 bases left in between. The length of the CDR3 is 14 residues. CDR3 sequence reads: CAIRNLSRVYEQYF. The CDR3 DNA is TGTGCCATCAGAAACCTTTCCAGGGTCTACGAGCAGTACTTC.

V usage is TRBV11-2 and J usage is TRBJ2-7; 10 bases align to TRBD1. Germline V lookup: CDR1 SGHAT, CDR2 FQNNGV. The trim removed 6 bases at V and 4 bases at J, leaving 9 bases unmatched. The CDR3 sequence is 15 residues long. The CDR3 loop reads CASSYWTGGKYEQYF. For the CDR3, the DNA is TGTGCCAGCAGTTACTGGACAGGGGGGAAATACGAGCAGTACTTC. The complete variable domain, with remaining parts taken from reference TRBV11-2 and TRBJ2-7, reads EAGVAQSPRYKIIEKRQSVAFWCNPISGHATLYWYQQILGQGPKLLIQFQNNGVVDDSQLPKDRFSAERLKGVDSTLKIQPAKLEDSAVYLCASSYWTGGKYEQYFGPGTRLTVT.

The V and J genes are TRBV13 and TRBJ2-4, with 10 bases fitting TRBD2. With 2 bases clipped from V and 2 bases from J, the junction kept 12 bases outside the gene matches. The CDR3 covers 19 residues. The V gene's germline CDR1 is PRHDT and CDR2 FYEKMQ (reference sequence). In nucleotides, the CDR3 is TGTGCCAGCAGCTTATGGGCTAGCGGGGGAGGCTGGACCAAAAACATTCAGTACTTC. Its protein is CASSLWASGGGWTKNIQYF.

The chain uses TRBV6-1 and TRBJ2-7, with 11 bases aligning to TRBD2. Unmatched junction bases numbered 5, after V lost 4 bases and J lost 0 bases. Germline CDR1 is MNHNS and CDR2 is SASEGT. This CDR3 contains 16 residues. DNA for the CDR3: TGTGCCAGCAGTGCTAGACTAGCGGGGAGCTCCTACGAGCAGTACTTC. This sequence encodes CASSARLAGSSYEQYF.

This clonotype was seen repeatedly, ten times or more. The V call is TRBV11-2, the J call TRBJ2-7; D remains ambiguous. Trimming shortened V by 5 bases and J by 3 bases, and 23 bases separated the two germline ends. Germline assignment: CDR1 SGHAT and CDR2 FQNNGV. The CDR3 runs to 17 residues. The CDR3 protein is CASSRSTGSYPLYEQYF. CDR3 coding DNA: TGTGCCAGCAGCCGTTCGACTGGATCTTATCCCCTCTACGAGCAGTACTTC.

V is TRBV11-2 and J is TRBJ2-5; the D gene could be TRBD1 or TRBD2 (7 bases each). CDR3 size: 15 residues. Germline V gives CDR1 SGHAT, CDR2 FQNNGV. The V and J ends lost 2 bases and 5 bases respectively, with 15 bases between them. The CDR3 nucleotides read TGTGCCAGCAGCTTACTAGCGGTGACAGGGGAGACCCAGTACTTC. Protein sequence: CASSLLAVTGETQYF.

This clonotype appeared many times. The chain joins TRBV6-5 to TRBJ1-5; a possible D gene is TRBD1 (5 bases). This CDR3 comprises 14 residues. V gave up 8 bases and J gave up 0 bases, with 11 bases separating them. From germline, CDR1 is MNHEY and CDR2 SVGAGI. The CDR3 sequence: CASVRQISNQPQHF. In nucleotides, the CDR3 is TGTGCCAGCGTTCGACAGATTAGCAATCAGCCCCAGCATTTT.

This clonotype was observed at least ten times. CDR3: CASSLAGGYGANVLTF. Written as DNA, the CDR3 is TGTGCCAGCAGCTTAGCGGGGGGTTATGGGGCCAACGTCCTGACTTTC. The chain combines TRBV7-2 with TRBJ2-6, with a tentative D call TRBD2 (6 bases). This CDR3 region has 16 residues. Trimming removed 0 bases from V and 3 bases from J, with 9 bases in between. Germline values: CDR1 SGHTA, CDR2 FQGNSA.

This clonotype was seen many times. This CDR3 reads CASAASGSRAETQYF. Here the CDR3 DNA reads TGTGCCAGCGCAGCTAGCGGGAGTCGAGCAGAGACCCAGTACTTC. The chain links TRBV28 to TRBJ2-5, with TRBD2 matching over 10 bases. Per the germline V gene, CDR1 is MDHEN and CDR2 is SYDVKM. There are 15 residues in the CDR3. Germline trimming cut 8 bases from V and 4 bases from J; bases unmatched to any gene: 10.

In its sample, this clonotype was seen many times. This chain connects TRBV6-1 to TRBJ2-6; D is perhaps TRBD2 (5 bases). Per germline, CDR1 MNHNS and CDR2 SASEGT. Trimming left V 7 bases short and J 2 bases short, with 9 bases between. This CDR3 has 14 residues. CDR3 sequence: CASMRATGANVLTF. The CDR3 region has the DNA TGTGCCAGCATGCGGGCAACTGGGGCCAACGTCCTGACTTTC.

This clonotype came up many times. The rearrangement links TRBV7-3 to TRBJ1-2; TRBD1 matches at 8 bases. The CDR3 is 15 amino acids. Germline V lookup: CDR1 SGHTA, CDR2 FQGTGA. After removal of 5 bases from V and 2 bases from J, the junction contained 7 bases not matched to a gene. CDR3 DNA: TGTGCCAGCAGCCGGAAGGGACAGGTCAACTATGGCTACACCTTC. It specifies CASSRKGQVNYGYTF.